This T cell receptor (beta chain) stems from a study of a mutant IDH1 vaccine in newly diagnosed glioma. At the level of the study: Beforehand, treatment had been radiotherapy, temozolomide, or both; the majority received both. Visit V12 was scheduled at week 35 and visit V13 at week 47.

Some clones are missing from TCRdb's copy, which holds only in-frame ones; the method was immunoSEQ multiplex PCR. The sample yields tens of thousands of clones, less than 90% seen once. Indicated time point: week 35, safety follow-up. Doses comprised 300 ug of mutant IDH1 20-mer peptide each, plus topical imiquimod. The length of the CDR3 is 17 residues. Losses at the gene ends were 2 bases for V and 5 bases for J; bases not matched to a gene: 13. Germline lookup yields CDR1 SGHVS and CDR2 FQNEAQ. In the case of this clone: Antigen unknown.

This chain joins TRBV7-8 and TRBJ2-5, with 8 bases fitting TRBD2. The specimen was PBMCs, collected from a glioma patient whose treatment included an IDH1 peptide vaccine. This sequence originates from a man aged 25-45 years with glioma. For the CDR3, the DNA is TGTGCCAGCAGCTTAAAGGGGGTCGGGGGGGCCCTGGAGACCCAGTACTTC. Its translation is CASSLKGVGGALETQYF.